Shown below are 16 T cell receptor beta chains from a single sample sequenced in a study of T-cell reconstitution after alpha-beta-depleted transplantation in children. Unique molecular identifiers were incorporated into the prepared TCRbeta library. TCRdb ran MiXCR on the PCR reads and lists one entry per CDR3 protein. The table records fewer than 350,000 distinct CDR3 sequences, 11% of them present only once. Source: peripheral blood, taken 180 days after TCRalphabeta/CD19-depleted stem cell transplant. The origin of the receptors is a male patient aged 2-10 years who had a stem cell transplant for chronic granulomatous disease, so the T cells may come from the graft donor.

This clonotype was counted ten times or more. The chain is built from TRBV5-4 and TRBJ2-5; a possible D gene is TRBD2 (6 bases). The CDR3 has 13 residues. V was pared by 4 bases and J by 5 bases, with 12 bases between. Looked up from germline, CDR1 is SGHNT and CDR2 is YYREEE (reference sequence). CDR3 residues: CASSIGTVETQYF. In DNA, the CDR3 is TGTGCCAGCAGCATCGGGACTGTGGAGACCCAGTACTTC.

In regard to this clonotype: A single base separates this from a much larger clone, so it may be a read error. The chain joins TRBV3-1 to TRBJ2-5, with 7 positions matching TRBD2. The CDR3 spans 17 residues. Germline V gene data show CDR1 as LGHDT and CDR2 as YNNKEL (reference sequence). Written as DNA, the CDR3 is TGTGCCAGCGGCCAAGATCCGGGACTACGATACCAAGAGACCCAGTACTTC. Translation: CASGQDPGLRYQETQYF.

This clonotype was observed many times. The DNA for the CDR3 is TGTGCCAGCAGCTTCCACCGGGACAGGGGGCTTCCTGGAAACACCATATATTTT. This translates into CASSFHRDRGLPGNTIYF. The V gene is TRBV5-5, the J gene TRBJ1-3; 12 nucleotides agree with TRBD1. The germline gives CDR1 SGHKS, CDR2 YYEKEE (reference sequence). Trimming removed 2 bases from V and 2 bases from J; junction bases left unmatched: 8. This CDR3 has 18 residues.

This clonotype was seen ten or more times. This chain uses TRBV5-6 with TRBJ2-7; the D is unclear. V lost 4 bases, J lost 6 bases, and 8 bases lay in between. This CDR3 has 11 amino acids. Germline lookup yields CDR1 SGHDT and CDR2 YYEEEE. The CDR3 DNA is TGTGCCAGCAGCGCCGGCAGCGAGCAGTACTTC. It encodes CASSAGSEQYF.

This clonotype was seen repeatedly, ten times or more. The rearrangement links TRBV7-6 to TRBJ2-6; D is unclear. Trimming removed 2 bases from V and 1 base from J, with 6 bases in between. CDR3 length equals 15 residues. Germline V lookup: CDR1 SGHVS, CDR2 FNYEAQ. CDR3 protein: CASSLLASGANVLTF. The CDR3 nucleotides are TGTGCCAGCAGCTTACTTGCTTCTGGGGCCAACGTCCTGACTTTC.

On this clonotype itself: This could be a read error, since a much larger clone is one nucleotide away. The J gene is TRBJ2-1, the V gene TRBV5-4; perhaps TRBD2 as D (6 bases). With 4 bases removed from V and 12 bases from J, the gap between germline ends came to 29 bases. This CDR3 is 17 amino acids long. Per the germline V gene, CDR1 is SGHNT and CDR2 is YYREEE (reference sequence). CDR3 nucleotide sequence: TGTGCCAGCAGCAGCTCCGGGACTGGCGGCTCCCCGCTAGGGCAGTTCTTC. Translating gives CASSSSGTGGSPLGQFF. Supplemented by reference TRBV5-4 and TRBJ2-1, the full variable domain reads ETGVTQSPTHLIKTRGQQVTLRCSSQSGHNTVSWYQQALGQGPQFIFQYYREEENGRGNFPPRFSGLQFPNYSSELNVNALELDDSALYLCASSSSGTGGSPLGQFFGPGTRLTVL.

This clonotype has at least ten counts. The chain carries TRBV5-5 and TRBJ1-5; TRBD1 matches 7 bases. Germline V gene sequence: CDR1 SGHKS, CDR2 YYEKEE (reference sequence). With V trimmed by 3 bases and J by 1 base, 4 bases remained unmatched. There are 15 residues in the CDR3. The chain's CDR3 is CASSWGQWSNQPQHF. In DNA form, the CDR3 reads TGTGCCAGCAGCTGGGGACAGTGGAGCAATCAGCCCCAGCATTTT.

The V and J genes are TRBV7-9 and TRBJ2-5, with TRBD2 identical over 8 bases. Germline V gene lookup returns CDR1 SEHNR and CDR2 FQNEAQ (reference sequence). CDR3 length equals 17 residues. J gave up 3 bases and V 2 bases, and 11 bases lay outside the gene matches. Here the CDR3 reads CASSLRAGDLIEETQYF. The CDR3 bases are TGTGCCAGCAGCTTACGAGCGGGGGACCTAATAGAAGAGACCCAGTACTTC.

This clonotype was counted many times. The chain joins TRBV6-4 to TRBJ1-1; D is perhaps TRBD1 (6 bases). CDR1 is MRHNA, CDR2 SNTAGT, per germline. This CDR3 has 14 amino acids. V was clipped by 2 bases and J by 4 bases, with 11 bases between them. CDR3 DNA sequence: TGTGCCAGCAGTGACGGGGGGCCTGGCACTGAAGCTTTCTTT. Its translation: CASSDGGPGTEAFF.

The table lists this clonotype with many counts. The chain combines TRBV27 with TRBJ2-7; D may correspond to TRBD1 or TRBD2 (5 bases each). This CDR3 has 13 amino acids. Trimming took 8 bases from V and 0 from J, leaving 11 bases between them. In germline, CDR1 is MNHEY, CDR2 SMNVEV (reference sequence). In DNA, the CDR3 is TGTGCCAGCTCCTCCGGGGCCTCCTACGAGCAGTACTTC. This gives the protein CASSSGASYEQYF.

This clonotype was observed at least ten times. The chain is built from TRBV12-3 or TRBV12-4 and TRBJ2-1; 7 bases are a match to TRBD2. The CDR3 has 15 residues. The V gene end was trimmed by 5 bases and the J gene end by 6 bases; junction bases not matched to a gene: 10. The CDR3 loop reads CASSRVAGVPNEQFF. The CDR3 nucleotides read TGTGCCAGCAGTAGGGTCGCGGGAGTACCCAATGAGCAGTTCTTC.

The sample holds many counts of this clonotype. The chain has TRBV11-2 and TRBJ2-3; TRBD2 is a possible D gene (6 bases). The length of the CDR3 is 18 residues. V was trimmed by 0 bases and J by 6 bases, leaving 22 bases between them. Germline CDR1 SGHAT, CDR2 FQNNGV. The CDR3 coding sequence is TGTGCCAGCAGCTTAGACGGGAGTCGATTCTCGTTAGCTGATACGCAGTATTTT. As protein: CASSLDGSRFSLADTQYF.

This clonotype was counted ten times or more. The gene calls are TRBV20-1 and TRBJ2-2, with 7 bases identical to TRBD2. Germline-derived CDR1 and CDR2 are DFQATT and SNEGSKA (reference sequence). The CDR3 has 15 residues. Germline trimming cut 5 bases from V and 4 bases from J; bases unmatched to any gene: 10. The CDR3 sequence: CSAYKAGTITGELFF. CDR3 DNA: TGCAGTGCTTATAAAGCCGGGACTATCACCGGGGAGCTGTTTTTT.

This clonotype was recorded at least ten times. The V gene is TRBV5-1, the J gene TRBJ2-1; TRBD2 matches 7 bases. This CDR3 is built from 11 residues. Per germline, CDR1 SGHRS and CDR2 YFSETQ. V lost 5 bases and J lost 8; bases outside the gene matches: 1. CDR3 coding DNA: TGCGCCAGCAGTGCGGGAGATGAGCAGTTCTTC. This encodes CASSAGDEQFF.

This clonotype has a count of ten or more. The chain links TRBV20-1 to TRBJ2-2, with D possibly matching TRBD2 (5 bases). From germline, CDR1 is DFQATT and CDR2 SNEGSKA (reference sequence). V lost 0 bases, J lost 7 bases, and 6 bases lay in between. The CDR3 is 12 residues long. The CDR3 coding sequence is TGCAGTGCTAGAGATGCGGGCGGGGAGCTGTTTTTT. Residues: CSARDAGGELFF.

This clonotype appeared many times. The V call is TRBV20-1, the J call TRBJ1-2, with TRBD1 matching over 8 bases. After removal of 5 bases from V and 8 bases from J, the junction contained 7 bases not matched to a gene. From germline, CDR1 is DFQATT and CDR2 SNEGSKA (reference sequence). This CDR3 comprises 12 residues. The CDR3 is CSAGGQGTGYTF. CDR3 sequence (DNA): TGCAGTGCTGGAGGACAGGGTACAGGCTACACCTTC.